The entry below gives a single TCR beta chain sequence along with its context. This record belongs to a study of blood T cell repertoires in COVID-19. Study at large: The origin of the acute and convalescent COVID-19 samples was the United States, Italy and Spain. PBMCs, B-cell-depleted T cells, or T cells provided the cDNA or gDNA that made up the material.

The CDR3 runs to 16 residues. CDR1 and CDR2 (germline): LGHNA, YSLEER. The ends were cut back, 8 bases at V and 0 bases at J, with 17 bases in the middle. Repertoires were generated with immunoSEQ multiplex PCR, while TCRdb's copy carries only in-frame clones and drops some. The sample holds around 200,000 clones, less than 90% seen once. This sequence was found in a woman under 40 who had recovered from COVID-19. The specimen was PBMCs or T cells enriched from blood (not recorded which). The chain combines TRBV4-3 with TRBJ1-5; D remains unclear. The DNA of the CDR3 is TGCGCCAGCCAGGAGAGGGTGGCGGATAGCAATCAGCCCCAGCATTTT. Its translation: CASQERVADSNQPQHF.